One sample yielded the 16 T cell receptor beta chains listed below, sequenced in a study of blood T cell repertoires in COVID-19. TCRdb's table, derived via immunoSEQ multiplex PCR, lists solely in-frame clones and lacks some. The table includes about 15,000 clones, roughly three quarters detected once. Source material: peripheral blood. These TCRs come from a man aged 55-75 years with acute or convalescent COVID-19.

This clone is deemed large. The chain links TRBV29-1 to TRBJ2-3; D gene uncertain. V lost 6 bases and J lost 4, with 11 bases in between. The length of the CDR3 is 12 residues. Germline CDR1 is SQVTM and CDR2 is ANQGSEA. The DNA of the CDR3 is TGCAGCGTGATCCCACGGGCAGATACGCAGTATTTT. It codes for CSVIPRADTQYF.

This clone was recorded a few times. The chain recombines TRBV5-1 with TRBJ1-2; 7 bases align to TRBD1. Germline CDR1 is SGHRS and CDR2 is YFSETQ. With 3 bases clipped from V and 7 bases from J, the junction kept 12 bases outside the gene matches. CDR3 length equals 15 residues. The CDR3 nucleotides are TGCGCCAGCAGCTACGCCGGGACAGAGACGTTTGGCTACACCTTC. As protein: CASSYAGTETFGYTF.

The chain uses TRBV30 and TRBJ1-1; a possible D gene is TRBD1 (6 bases). This CDR3 region has 15 residues. V shed 3 bases and J shed 0 bases, with 14 bases lying between them. The V gene's germline CDR1 is GTSNPN and CDR2 SVGIG (reference sequence). The CDR3 sequence: CAWRLPGQMNTEAFF. As DNA, the CDR3 is TGTGCCTGGAGATTACCGGGACAAATGAACACTGAAGCTTTCTTT.

The V gene is TRBV2, the J gene TRBJ2-1; 11 nucleotides match TRBD1. V lost 10 bases and J lost 9; bases outside the gene matches: 5. From germline, CDR1 is SNHLY and CDR2 FYNNEI. The length of the CDR3 is 12 residues. The CDR3 coding sequence is TGTGCCATTGGACAGGGGGCCTCTGAGCAGTTCTTC. The encoded protein is CAIGQGASEQFF.

V and J are TRBV5-6 and TRBJ1-3, with unresolved D. V lost 4 bases and J 4 bases, leaving 12 bases between the germline ends. The CDR3 extends over 14 amino acids. Germline-derived CDR1 and CDR2 are SGHDT and YYEEEE. This chain's CDR3 is CASSRGEAGNTIYF. CDR3 nucleotide sequence: TGTGCCAGCAGCCGCGGGGAGGCCGGAAACACCATATATTTT.

This clone has only one observation. V is TRBV7-2 and J is TRBJ1-2; perhaps TRBD1 as D (6 bases). Trimming pared 4 bases from V and 4 bases from J, leaving 22 bases between. From germline, CDR1 is SGHTA and CDR2 FQGNSA. There are 17 residues in the CDR3. The CDR3: CASSSREGEFIFYGYTF. Written as DNA, the CDR3 is TGTGCCAGCAGCTCCCGGGAGGGGGAGTTCATATTCTATGGCTACACCTTC. Complete variable domain (other parts from reference TRBV7-2 and TRBJ1-2): GAGVSQSPSNKVTEKGKDVELRCDPISGHTALYWYRQSLGQGLEFLIYFQGNSAPDKSGLPSDRFSAERTGGSVSTLTIQRTQQEDSAVYLCASSSREGEFIFYGYTFGSGTRLTVV.

This chain joins TRBV11-2 and TRBJ2-1, with 11 bases matching TRBD2. V was clipped by 3 bases and J by 10 bases; unmatched bases: 8. CDR3 length: 15 residues. From germline, CDR1 is SGHAT and CDR2 FQNNGV. As DNA, the CDR3 is TGTGCCAGCAGCTTCCCCCTAGCGGGGGGCGGGGAGCAGTTCTTC. It yields the protein CASSFPLAGGGEQFF. Drawing the rest from reference TRBV11-2 and TRBJ2-1, the complete variable domain is EAGVAQSPRYKIIEKRQSVAFWCNPISGHATLYWYQQILGQGPKLLIQFQNNGVVDDSQLPKDRFSAERLKGVDSTLKIQPAKLEDSAVYLCASSFPLAGGGEQFFGPGTRLTVL.

V and J are TRBV7-2 and TRBJ1-5; the D gene is possibly TRBD1 (5 bases). Trimming shortened V by 7 bases and J by 0 bases, and 10 bases separated the two germline ends. The CDR3 covers 14 residues. Looked up from germline, CDR1 is SGHTA and CDR2 is FQGNSA. This CDR3 is CASMMGGSNQPQHF. CDR3 DNA sequence: TGTGCCAGCATGATGGGGGGTAGCAATCAGCCCCAGCATTTT.

V gene TRBV7-9 combines with J gene TRBJ1-3; 7 bases fit TRBD1. The V gene's germline CDR1 is SEHNR and CDR2 FQNEAQ (reference sequence). J lost 0 bases, V lost 11 bases, and 4 bases had no gene match. CDR3 length: 13 residues. CDR3 sequence (DNA): TGTGCCGGGGACAGCCACTCTGGAAACACCATATATTTT. Translated: CAGDSHSGNTIYF.

This rearrangement joins TRBV7-2 to TRBJ2-2; 13 positions match TRBD2. The CDR3 is 17 residues long. V lost 5 bases and J lost 7; bases outside the gene matches: 10. Germline assignment: CDR1 SGHTA and CDR2 FQGNSA. Here the CDR3 DNA reads TGTGCCAGCAGCCCCCGGACTAGCGGGGGAAGGGGCGGGGAGCTGTTTTTT. Translation gives CASSPRTSGGRGGELFF.

The V gene is TRBV7-2, the J gene TRBJ1-2, with 7 bases identical to TRBD1. This CDR3 is 13 amino acids long. V lost 5 bases, J lost 6 bases, and 6 bases stayed unmatched. CDR1 SGHTA and CDR2 FQGNSA come from the germline V gene. The CDR3 DNA reads as TGTGCCAGCAGCCTAAGGGGGCAGAATGGCTACACCTTC. This codes for CASSLRGQNGYTF.

The chain joins TRBV5-1 to TRBJ2-5; 9 bases are shared with TRBD2. The V and J ends lost 2 bases and 4 bases, in that order; junction bases with no gene match: 9. The CDR3 totals 16 residues. Per germline, CDR1 SGHRS and CDR2 YFSETQ. CDR3: CASSFTAGGRGETQYF. For the CDR3, the DNA is TGCGCCAGCAGCTTCACAGCGGGAGGTAGGGGAGAGACCCAGTACTTC.

This chain uses TRBV5-1 with TRBJ2-7, with TRBD2 identical over 10 bases. With V trimmed by 2 bases and J by 2 bases, 13 bases remained unmatched. The germline V gene encodes CDR1 SGHRS and CDR2 YFSETQ. The CDR3 is 18 residues long. CDR3 sequence (DNA): TGCGCCAGCAGCTTTGACAGCGTAATTAGCGGGAGGACCTACGAGCAGTACTTC. Its translation: CASSFDSVISGRTYEQYF.

This chain connects TRBV2 to TRBJ1-2; 7 positions match TRBD1. The V gene's germline CDR1 is SNHLY and CDR2 FYNNEI. Trimming at V came to 6 bases and at J to 4 bases, leaving 5 bases not matched to a gene. The CDR3 contains 13 residues. Written as DNA, the CDR3 is TGTGCCAGCAGCGCGACAGGGTCCTATGGCTACACCTTC. Translating gives CASSATGSYGYTF.

The chain links TRBV3-1 (or the pseudogene TRBV3-2) to TRBJ2-5; D might be TRBD2 (7 bases). The CDR3 has 15 residues. Trimming pared 0 bases from V and 4 bases from J, leaving 12 bases between. Per germline, CDR1 LGHDT and CDR2 YNNKEL (reference sequence). The DNA for the CDR3 is TGTGCCAGCAGCCAAGAAAGGGGGGAGGGAGAGACCCAGTACTTC. Translated: CASSQERGEGETQYF.

The chain carries TRBV2 and TRBJ2-2, with a tentative D call TRBD2 (6 bases). Trimming took off 1 base at V and 1 base at J, with 16 bases between the two ends. The CDR3 is 18 amino acids. Per germline, CDR1 SNHLY and CDR2 FYNNEI. CDR3 loop: CASSEVRVGGMNTGELFF. The CDR3 DNA follows: TGTGCCAGCAGTGAAGTTCGGGTGGGCGGGATGAACACCGGGGAGCTGTTTTTT. Combining the CDR3 with reference TRBV2 and TRBJ2-2 gives the whole variable domain EPEVTQTPSHQVTQMGQEVILRCVPISNHLYFYWYRQILGQKVEFLVSFYNNEISEKSEIFDDQFSVERPDGSNFTLKIRSTKLEDSAMYFCASSEVRVGGMNTGELFFGEGSRLTVL.